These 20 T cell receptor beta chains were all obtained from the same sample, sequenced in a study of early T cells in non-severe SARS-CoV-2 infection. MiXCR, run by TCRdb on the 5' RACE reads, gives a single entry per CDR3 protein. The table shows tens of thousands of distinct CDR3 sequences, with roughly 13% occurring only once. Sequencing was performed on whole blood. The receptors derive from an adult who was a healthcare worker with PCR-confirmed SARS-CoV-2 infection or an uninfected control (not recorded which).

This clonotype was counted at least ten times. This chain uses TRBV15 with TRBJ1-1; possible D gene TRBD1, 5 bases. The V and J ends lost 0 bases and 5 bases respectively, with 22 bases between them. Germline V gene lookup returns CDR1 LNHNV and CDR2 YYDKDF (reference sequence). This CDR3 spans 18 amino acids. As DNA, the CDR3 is TGTGCCACCAGCAGAGATCTTGGGACGGTAGCCTCGGGGACTGAAGCTTTCTTT. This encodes CATSRDLGTVASGTEAFF.

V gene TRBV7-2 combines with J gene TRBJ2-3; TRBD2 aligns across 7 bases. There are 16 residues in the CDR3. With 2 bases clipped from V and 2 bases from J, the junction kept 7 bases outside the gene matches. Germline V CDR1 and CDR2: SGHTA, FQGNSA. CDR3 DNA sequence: TGTGCCAGCAGCTTATTCGGGGGGACTATCACAGATACGCAGTATTTT. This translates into CASSLFGGTITDTQYF.

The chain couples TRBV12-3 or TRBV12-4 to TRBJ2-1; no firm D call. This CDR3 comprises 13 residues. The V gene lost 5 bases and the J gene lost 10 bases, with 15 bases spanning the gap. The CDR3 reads CASSLQRGLEQFF. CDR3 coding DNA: TGTGCCAGCAGTCTCCAACGTGGGCTAGAGCAGTTCTTC.

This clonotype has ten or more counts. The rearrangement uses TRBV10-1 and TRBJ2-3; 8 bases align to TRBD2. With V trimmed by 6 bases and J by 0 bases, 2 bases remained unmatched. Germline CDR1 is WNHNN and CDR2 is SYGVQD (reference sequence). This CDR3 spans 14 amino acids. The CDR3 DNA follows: TGCGCCAGCAGAGGCGGGGGGAGCACAGATACGCAGTATTTT. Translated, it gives CASRGGGSTDTQYF.

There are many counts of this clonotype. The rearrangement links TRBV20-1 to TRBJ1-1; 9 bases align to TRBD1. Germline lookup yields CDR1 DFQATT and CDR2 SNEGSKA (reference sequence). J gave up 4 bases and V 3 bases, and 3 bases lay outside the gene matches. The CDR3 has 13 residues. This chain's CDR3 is CSARGQGGTEAFF. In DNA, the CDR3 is TGCAGTGCTAGGGGACAGGGTGGCACTGAAGCTTTCTTT.

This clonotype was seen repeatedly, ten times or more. The CDR3: CATSRGTNTGELFF. DNA of the CDR3: TGTGCCACATCCCGAGGTACGAACACCGGGGAGCTGTTTTTT. This sequence joins TRBV9 and TRBJ2-2; D is uncertain. Germline V gives CDR1 SGDLS, CDR2 YYNGEE. CDR3 length: 14 residues. Between the trimmed V and J ends, which lost 9 bases and 0 bases, there was a span of 12 bases. Full variable domain (remainder filled in from reference TRBV9 and TRBJ2-2): DSGVTQTPKHLITATGQRVTLRCSPRSGDLSVYWYQQSLDQGLQFLIQYYNGEERAKGNILERFSAQQFPDLHSELNLSSLELGDSALYFCATSRGTNTGELFFGEGSRLTVL.

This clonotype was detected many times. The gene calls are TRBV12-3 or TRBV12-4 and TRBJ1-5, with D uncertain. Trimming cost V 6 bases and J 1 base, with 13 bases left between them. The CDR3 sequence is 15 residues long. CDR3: CASSPSVLSNQPQHF. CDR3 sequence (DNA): TGTGCCAGCAGCCCCTCGGTGCTCAGCAATCAGCCCCAGCATTTT.

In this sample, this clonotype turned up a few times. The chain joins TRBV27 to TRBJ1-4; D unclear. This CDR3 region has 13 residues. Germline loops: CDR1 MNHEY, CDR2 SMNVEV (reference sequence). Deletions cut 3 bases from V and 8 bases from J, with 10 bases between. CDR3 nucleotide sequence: TGTGCCAGCAGTTTGTTTGGATCCGAAAAACTGTTTTTT. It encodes CASSLFGSEKLFF.

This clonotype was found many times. Here the CDR3 reads CASSDGQPGANVLTF. In DNA, the CDR3 is TGTGCCAGCAGTGACGGGCAGCCCGGGGCCAACGTCCTGACTTTC. This rearrangement joins TRBV6-4 to TRBJ2-6; D is undetermined. Germline CDR1 and CDR2: MRHNA and SNTAGT. V was trimmed by 2 bases and J by 4 bases, leaving 9 bases between them. CDR3 length: 15 amino acids.

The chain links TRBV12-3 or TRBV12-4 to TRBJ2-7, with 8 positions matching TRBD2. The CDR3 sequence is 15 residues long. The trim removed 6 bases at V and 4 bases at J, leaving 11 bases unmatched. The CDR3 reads CASRSTSGSGYEQYF. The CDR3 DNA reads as TGTGCCAGCAGATCTACTAGCGGTTCTGGGTACGAGCAGTACTTC.

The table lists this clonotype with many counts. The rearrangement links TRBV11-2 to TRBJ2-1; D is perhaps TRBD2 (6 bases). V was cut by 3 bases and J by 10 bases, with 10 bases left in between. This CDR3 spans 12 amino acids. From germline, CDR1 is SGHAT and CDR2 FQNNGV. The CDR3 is CASSFRDSEQFF. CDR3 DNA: TGTGCCAGCAGCTTCCGGGACTCCGAGCAGTTCTTC.

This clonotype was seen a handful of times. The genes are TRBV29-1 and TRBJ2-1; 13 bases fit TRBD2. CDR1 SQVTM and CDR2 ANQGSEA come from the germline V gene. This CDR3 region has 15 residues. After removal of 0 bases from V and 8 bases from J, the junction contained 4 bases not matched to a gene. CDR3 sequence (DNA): TGCAGCGTTGAAGAGCGGACTAGCGGGAGTGATGAGCAGTTCTTC. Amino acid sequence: CSVEERTSGSDEQFF.

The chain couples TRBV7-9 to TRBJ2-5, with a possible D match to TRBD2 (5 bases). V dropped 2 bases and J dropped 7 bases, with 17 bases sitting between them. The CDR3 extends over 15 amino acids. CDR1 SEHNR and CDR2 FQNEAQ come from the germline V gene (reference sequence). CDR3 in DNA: TGTGCCAGCAGCTTACCCGGGGTCGGGGAAGGGACCCAGTACTTC. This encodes CASSLPGVGEGTQYF. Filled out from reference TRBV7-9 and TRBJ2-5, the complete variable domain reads DTGVSQNPRHKITKRGQNVTFRCDPISEHNRLYWYRQTLGQGPEFLTYFQNEAQLEKSRLLSDRFSAERPKGSFSTLEIQRTEQGDSAMYLCASSLPGVGEGTQYFGPGTRLLVL.

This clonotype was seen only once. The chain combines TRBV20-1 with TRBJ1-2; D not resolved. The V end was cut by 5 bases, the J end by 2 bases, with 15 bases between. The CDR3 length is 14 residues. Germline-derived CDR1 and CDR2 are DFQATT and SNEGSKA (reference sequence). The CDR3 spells CSAYGEEWNYGYTF. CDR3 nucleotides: TGCAGTGCTTACGGGGAAGAGTGGAACTATGGCTACACCTTC.

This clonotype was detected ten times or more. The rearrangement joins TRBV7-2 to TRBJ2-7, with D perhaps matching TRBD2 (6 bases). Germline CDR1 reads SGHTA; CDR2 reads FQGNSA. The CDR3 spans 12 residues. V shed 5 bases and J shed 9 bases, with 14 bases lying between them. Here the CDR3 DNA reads TGTGCCAGCAGCAAAACATTGGAGGGGCAGTACTTC. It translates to CASSKTLEGQYF.

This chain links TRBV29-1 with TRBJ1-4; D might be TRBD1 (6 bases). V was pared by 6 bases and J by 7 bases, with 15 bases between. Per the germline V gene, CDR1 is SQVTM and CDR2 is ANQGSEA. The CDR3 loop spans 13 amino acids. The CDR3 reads CSVEGEMGEKLFF. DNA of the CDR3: TGCAGCGTCGAGGGGGAGATGGGTGAAAAACTGTTTTTT.

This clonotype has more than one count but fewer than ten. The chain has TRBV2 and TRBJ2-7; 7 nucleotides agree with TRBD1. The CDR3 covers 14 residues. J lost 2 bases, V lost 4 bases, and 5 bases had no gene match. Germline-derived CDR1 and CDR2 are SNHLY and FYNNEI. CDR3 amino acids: CASSVRQGPYEQYF. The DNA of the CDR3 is TGTGCCAGCAGTGTTAGACAGGGACCCTACGAGCAGTACTTC.

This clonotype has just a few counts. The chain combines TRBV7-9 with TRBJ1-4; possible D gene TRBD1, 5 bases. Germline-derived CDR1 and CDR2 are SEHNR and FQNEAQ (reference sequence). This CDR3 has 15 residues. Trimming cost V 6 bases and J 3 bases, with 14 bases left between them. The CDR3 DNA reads TGTGCCAGCAGTTTGGAAGGACACTCTAATGAAAAACTGTTTTTT. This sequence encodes CASSLEGHSNEKLFF.

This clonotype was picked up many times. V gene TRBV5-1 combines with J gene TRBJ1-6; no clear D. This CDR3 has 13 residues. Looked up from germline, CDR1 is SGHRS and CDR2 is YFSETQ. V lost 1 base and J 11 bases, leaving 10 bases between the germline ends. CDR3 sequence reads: CASSLHTVAPLHF. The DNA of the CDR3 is TGCGCCAGCAGCTTGCATACGGTCGCACCCCTCCACTTT.

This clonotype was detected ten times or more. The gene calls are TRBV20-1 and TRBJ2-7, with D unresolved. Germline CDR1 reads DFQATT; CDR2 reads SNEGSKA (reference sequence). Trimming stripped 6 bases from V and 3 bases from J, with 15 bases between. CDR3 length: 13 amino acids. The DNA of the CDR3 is TGCAGTGCGTTAGGGCCCTTTGGCTACGAGCAGTACTTC. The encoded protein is CSALGPFGYEQYF.